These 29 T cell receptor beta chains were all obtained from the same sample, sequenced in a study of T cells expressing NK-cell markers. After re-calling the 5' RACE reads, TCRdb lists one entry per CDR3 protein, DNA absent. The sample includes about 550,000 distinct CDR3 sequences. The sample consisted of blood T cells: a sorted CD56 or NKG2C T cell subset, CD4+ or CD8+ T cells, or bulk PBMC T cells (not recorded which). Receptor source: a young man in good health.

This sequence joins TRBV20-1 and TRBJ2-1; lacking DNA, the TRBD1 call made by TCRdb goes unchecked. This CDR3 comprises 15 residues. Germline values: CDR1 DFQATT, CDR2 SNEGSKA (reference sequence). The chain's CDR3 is CSASTGPGVGDEQFF.

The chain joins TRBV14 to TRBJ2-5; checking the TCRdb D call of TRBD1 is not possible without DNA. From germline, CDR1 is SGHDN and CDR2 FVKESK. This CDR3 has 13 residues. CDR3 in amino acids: CASSLGRIETQYF.

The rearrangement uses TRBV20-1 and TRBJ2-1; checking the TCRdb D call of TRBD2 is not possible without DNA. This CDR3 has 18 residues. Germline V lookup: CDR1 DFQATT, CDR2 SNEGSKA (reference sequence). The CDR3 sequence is CSADGASGREVMGNEQFF.

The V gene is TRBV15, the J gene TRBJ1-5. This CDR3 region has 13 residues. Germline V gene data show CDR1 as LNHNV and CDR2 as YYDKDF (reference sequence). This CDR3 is CATSRGLGQPQHF.

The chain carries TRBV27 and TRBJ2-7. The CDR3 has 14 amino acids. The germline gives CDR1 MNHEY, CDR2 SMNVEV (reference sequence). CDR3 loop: CASSLEGVSYEQYF.

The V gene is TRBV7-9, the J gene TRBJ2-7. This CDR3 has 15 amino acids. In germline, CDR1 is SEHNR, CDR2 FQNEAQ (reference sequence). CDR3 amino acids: CASSLGGVSAYEQYF.

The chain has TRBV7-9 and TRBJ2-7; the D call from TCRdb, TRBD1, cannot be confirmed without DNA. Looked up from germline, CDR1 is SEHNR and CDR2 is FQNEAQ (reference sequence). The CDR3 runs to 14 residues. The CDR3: CASSGTHRPYEQYF.

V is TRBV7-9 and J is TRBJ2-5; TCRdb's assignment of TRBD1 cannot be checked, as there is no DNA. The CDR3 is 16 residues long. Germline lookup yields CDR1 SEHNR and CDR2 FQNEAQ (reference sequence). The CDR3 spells CASSSAGQGKVETQYF.

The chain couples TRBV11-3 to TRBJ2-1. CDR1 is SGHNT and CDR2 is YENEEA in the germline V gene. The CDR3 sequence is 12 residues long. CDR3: CASSFSSGEQFF.

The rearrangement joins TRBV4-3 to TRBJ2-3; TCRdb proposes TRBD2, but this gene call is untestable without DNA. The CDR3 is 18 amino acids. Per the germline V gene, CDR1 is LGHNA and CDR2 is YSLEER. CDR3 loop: CASSQYRGLAGVADTQYF.

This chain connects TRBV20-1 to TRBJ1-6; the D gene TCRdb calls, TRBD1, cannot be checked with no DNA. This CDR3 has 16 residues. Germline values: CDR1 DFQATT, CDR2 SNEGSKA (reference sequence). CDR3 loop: CSAREGVSSYNSPLHF.

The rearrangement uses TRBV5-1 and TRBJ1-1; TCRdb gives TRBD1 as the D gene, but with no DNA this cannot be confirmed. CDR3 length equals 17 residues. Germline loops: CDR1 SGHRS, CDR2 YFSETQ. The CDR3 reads CASSFRDNSLMNTEAFF.

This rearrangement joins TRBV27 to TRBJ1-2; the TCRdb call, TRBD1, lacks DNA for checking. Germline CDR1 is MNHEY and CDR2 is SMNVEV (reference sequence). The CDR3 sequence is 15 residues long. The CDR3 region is CASSPLTVPSYGYTF.

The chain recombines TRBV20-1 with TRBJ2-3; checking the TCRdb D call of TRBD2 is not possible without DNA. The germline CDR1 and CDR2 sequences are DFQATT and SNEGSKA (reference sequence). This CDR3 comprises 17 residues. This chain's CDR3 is CSAMDLAGLSSTDTQYF.

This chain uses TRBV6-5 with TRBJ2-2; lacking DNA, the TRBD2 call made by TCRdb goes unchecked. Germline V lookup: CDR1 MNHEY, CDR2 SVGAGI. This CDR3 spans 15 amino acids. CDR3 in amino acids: CASSLAGAITGELFF.

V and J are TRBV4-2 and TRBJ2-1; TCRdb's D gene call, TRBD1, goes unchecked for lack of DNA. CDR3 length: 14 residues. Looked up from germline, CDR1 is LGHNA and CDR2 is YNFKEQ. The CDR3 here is CASSQGGTDNEQFF.

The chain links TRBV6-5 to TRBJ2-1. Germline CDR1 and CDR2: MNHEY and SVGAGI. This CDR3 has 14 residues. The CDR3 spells CASSYLHSVGEQFF.

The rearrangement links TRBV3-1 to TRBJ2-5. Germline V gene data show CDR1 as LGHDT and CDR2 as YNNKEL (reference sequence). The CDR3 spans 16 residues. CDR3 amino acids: CASSQDKVLIRETQYF.

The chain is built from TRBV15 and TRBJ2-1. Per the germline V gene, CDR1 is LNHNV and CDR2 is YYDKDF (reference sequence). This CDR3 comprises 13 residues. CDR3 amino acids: CATTKVVGHEQFF. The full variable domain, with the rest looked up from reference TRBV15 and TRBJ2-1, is DAMVIQNPRYQVTQFGKPVTLSCSQTLNHNVMYWYQQKSSQAPKLLFHYYDKDFNNEADTPDNFQSRRPNTSFCFLDIRSPGLGDTAMYLCATTKVVGHEQFFGPGTRLTVL.

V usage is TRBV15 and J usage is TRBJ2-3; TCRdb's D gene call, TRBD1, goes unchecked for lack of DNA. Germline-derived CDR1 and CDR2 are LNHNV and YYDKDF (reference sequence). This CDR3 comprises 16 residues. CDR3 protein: CATSRDSDRDTDTQYF.

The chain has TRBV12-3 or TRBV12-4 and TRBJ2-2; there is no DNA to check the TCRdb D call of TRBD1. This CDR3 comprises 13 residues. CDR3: CASGTGDTGELFF.

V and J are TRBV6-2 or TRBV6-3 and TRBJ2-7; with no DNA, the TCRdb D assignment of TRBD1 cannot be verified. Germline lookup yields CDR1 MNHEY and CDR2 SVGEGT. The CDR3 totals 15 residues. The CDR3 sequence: CASRPLDGTDYEQYF.

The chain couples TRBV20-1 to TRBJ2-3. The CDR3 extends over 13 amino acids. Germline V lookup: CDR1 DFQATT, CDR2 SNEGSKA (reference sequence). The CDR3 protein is CSASVLETDTQYF.

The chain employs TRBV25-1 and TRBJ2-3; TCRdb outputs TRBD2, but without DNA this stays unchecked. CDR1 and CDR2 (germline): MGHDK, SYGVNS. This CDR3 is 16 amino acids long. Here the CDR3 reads CASSEVLAGVTDTQYF. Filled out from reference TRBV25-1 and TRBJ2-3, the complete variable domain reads EADIYQTPRYLVIGTGKKITLECSQTMGHDKMYWYQQDPGMELHLIHYSYGVNSTEKGDLSSESTVSRIRTEHFPLTLESARPSHTSQYLCASSEVLAGVTDTQYFGPGTRLTVL.

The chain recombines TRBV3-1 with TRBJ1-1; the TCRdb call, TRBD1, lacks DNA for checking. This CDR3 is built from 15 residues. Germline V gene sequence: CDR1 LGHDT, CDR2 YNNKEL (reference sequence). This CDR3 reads CASSQELQGGTEAFF.

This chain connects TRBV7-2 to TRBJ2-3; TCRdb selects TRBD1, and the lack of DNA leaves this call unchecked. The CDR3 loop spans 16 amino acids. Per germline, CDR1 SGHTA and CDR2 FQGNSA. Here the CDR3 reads CASSSGPWGATDTQYF.

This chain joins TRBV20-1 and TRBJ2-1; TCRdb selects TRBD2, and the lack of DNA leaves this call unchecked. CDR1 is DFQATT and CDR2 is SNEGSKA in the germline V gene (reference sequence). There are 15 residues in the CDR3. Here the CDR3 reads CSVESGLAGSSEQFF.

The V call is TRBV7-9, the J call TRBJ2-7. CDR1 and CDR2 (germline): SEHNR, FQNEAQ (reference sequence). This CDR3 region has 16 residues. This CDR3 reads CASSRLNRQEVEEQYF.

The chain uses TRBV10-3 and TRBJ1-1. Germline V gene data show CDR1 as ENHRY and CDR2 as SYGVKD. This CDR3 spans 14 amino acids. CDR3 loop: CAISESTLNTEAFF.